The present entry profiles one T cell receptor beta chain with its context. This sample was included in a study of T cell changes during pregnancy in multiple sclerosis. V was clipped by 5 bases and J by 0 bases; unmatched bases: 10. From germline, CDR1 is LNHDA and CDR2 SQIVND (reference sequence). CDR3 length: 17 residues. Assay used: immunoSEQ multiplex PCR; TCRdb lists only in-frame clones, some missing. The sample lists 55,000 to 80,000 clones, 85% to 90% occurring once. The chain couples TRBV19 to TRBJ2-7; 10 positions match TRBD1. The input for sequencing was peripheral blood, taken after pregnancy. This clonotype was obtained from a female donor in good health, enrolled as a control in a pregnancy study. This CDR3 is CASSGTGDRRSSYEQYF. CDR3 sequence (DNA): TGTGCCAGTAGTGGGACAGGGGATCGCAGGAGCTCCTACGAGCAGTACTTC.